This TCR beta chain came from a study of blood T cell repertoires in COVID-19. Study information: Spain, Italy and the United States supplied samples that represented acute and convalescent COVID-19.

The CDR3 contains 14 residues. The V end was cut by 5 bases, the J end by 3 bases, with 12 bases between. CDR1 is SGDLS and CDR2 is YYNGEE in the germline V gene. Only in-frame clones appear in the TCRdb table, and some are missing; sequencing was by immunoSEQ multiplex PCR. The sample has fewer than 350,000 clones, around 84% seen once. Residents of approximately 25 US areas, aged roughly 18 to 89 years, made up the participants. Clinical history as reported by participants underpinned cohort assignment. Sequenced: PBMCs or T cells enriched from blood (not recorded which). This sequence was found in a woman between 50 and 59 years old who had recovered from COVID-19. The chain joins TRBV9 to TRBJ1-5; D is possibly TRBD1 (6 bases). The CDR3 sequence: CASSQTGYNQPQHF. CDR3 bases: TGTGCCAGCAGTCAAACAGGGTACAATCAGCCCCAGCATTTT.